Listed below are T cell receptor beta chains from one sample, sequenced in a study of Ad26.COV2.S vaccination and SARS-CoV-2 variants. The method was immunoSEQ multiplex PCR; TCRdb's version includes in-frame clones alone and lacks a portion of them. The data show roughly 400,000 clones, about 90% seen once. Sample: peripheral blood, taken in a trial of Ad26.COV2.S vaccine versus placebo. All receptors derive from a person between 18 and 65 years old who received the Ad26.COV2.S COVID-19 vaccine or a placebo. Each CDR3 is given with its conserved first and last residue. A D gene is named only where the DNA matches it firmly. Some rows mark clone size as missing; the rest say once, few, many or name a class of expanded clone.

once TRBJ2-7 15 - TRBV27 TGTGCCAGCAGTCTTACACCCGAGGGGACCTACGAGCAGTACTTC CASSLTPEGTYEQYF
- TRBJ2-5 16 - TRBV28 TGTGCCAGCAGTAAAGGGGTTAGGCCGGGTGGAGAGACCCAGTACTTC CASSKGVRPGGETQYF
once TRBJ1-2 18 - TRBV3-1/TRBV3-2 TGTGCCAGCAGCCAAGGTCCCTTAGGGGGGACTACTAACTATGGCTACACCTTC CASSQGPLGGTTNYGYTF
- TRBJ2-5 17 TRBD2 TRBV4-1 TGCGCCAGCAGCCAACCTACTAGCGGGAGGGCCGGGAAGACCCAGTACTTC CASSQPTSGRAGKTQYF
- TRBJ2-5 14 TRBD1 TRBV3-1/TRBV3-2 TGTGCCAGCAGCCAAGCGACAGGGGGAGAGACCCAGTACTTC CASSQATGGETQYF
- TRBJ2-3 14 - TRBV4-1 TGCGCCAGCAGCCACCAGGGAGACACAGATACGCAGTATTTT CASSHQGDTDTQYF
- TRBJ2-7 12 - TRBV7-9 TGTGCCAGCAGACCCGGGGGCGACGAGCAGTACTTC CASRPGGDEQYF
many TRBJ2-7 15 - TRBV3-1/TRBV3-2 TGTGCCAGCAGGCACTCGGCGGGAAGTTCCTACGAGCAGTACTTC CASRHSAGSSYEQYF
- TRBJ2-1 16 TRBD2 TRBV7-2 TGTGCCAGCAGCTTAGAGGTTGGGAGGGCCTACAATGAGCAGTTCTTC CASSLEVGRAYNEQFF
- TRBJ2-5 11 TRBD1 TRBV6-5 TGTGCCAGCACCAAGGGGGCTACCCAGTACTTC CASTKGATQYF
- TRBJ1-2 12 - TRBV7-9 TGTGCCAGCAGCCTCGGCGGGTATGGCTACACCTTC CASSLGGYGYTF
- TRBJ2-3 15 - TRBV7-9 TGTGCCAGCAGCTTATTCCAGCGGGGCACAGATACGCAGTATTTT CASSLFQRGTDTQYF
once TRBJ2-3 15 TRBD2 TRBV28 TGTGCCACCCAGATCGGGGGGACTGGCACAGATACGCAGTATTTT CATQIGGTGTDTQYF
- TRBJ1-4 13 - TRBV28 TGTGCCAGCCACGGGGCAACTAATGAAAAACTGTTTTTT CASHGATNEKLFF
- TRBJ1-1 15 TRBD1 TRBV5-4 TGTGCCAGCAGGCCGGGACAGAGCATGAACACTGAAGCTTTCTTT CASRPGQSMNTEAFF
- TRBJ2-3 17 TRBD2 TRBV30 TGTGCCTGGAGTGTACAATGGACTAGCGGGACCACAGATACGCAGTATTTT CAWSVQWTSGTTDTQYF
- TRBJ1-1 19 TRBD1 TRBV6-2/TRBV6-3 TGTGCCAGCAGTTACCCTATAGGACAGGGAAGAAGAAAAAACACTGAAGCTTTCTTT CASSYPIGQGRRKNTEAFF
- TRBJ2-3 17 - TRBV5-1 TGCGCCAGCAGCTTGGAAGGGGTCGGGGCCGTCGCAGATACGCAGTATTTT CASSLEGVGAVADTQYF
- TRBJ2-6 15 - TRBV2 TGTGCCAGCAAGTTCGAGGGAGGTGGGGCCAACGTCCTGACTTTC CASKFEGGGANVLTF
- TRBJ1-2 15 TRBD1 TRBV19 TGTGCCAGCACCAACAGGGGGCGAGGAAACTATGGCTACACCTTC CASTNRGRGNYGYTF
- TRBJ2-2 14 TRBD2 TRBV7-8 TGTGCCAGCAGCTTAGCACTAGCGGGCCGGGAGCTGTTTTTT CASSLALAGRELFF
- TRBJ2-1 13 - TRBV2 TGTGCCACCTCCCGGGTGCTTAATGGTGAGCAGTTCTTC CATSRVLNGEQFF
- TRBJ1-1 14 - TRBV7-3 TGTGCCAGCAGCTTAACGGACAGCAACACTGAAGCTTTCTTT CASSLTDSNTEAFF
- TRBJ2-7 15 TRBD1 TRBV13 TGTGCCAGCAGCTTAGGGACAGGGGACGGGGTCGAGCAGTACTTC CASSLGTGDGVEQYF
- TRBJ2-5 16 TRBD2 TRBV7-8 TGTGCCAGCAGCCTCCGACTAGCGGACCGCCAAGAGACCCAGTACTTC CASSLRLADRQETQYF
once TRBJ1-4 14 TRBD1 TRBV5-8 TGTGCCAGCAGCAAGCAGGGGGCCAGAGAAAAACTGTTTTTT CASSKQGAREKLFF
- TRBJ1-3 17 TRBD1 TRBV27 TGTGCCAGCAGACCGACAGGGGGCTCTGGCTCTGGAAACACCATATATTTT CASRPTGGSGSGNTIYF
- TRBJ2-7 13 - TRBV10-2 TGCGCCAGCACAGCAGGGGCCTACTCCCAGCAGTACTTC CASTAGAYSQQYF
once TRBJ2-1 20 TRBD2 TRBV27 TGTGCCAGCAGCCCAGGGGGTCTAGCGGGAGGGGGATCCGTCGGCAATGAGCAGTTCTTC CASSPGGLAGGGSVGNEQFF
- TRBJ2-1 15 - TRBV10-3 TGTGCCATCAGTGACCGACCGAGAGATTACAATGAGCAGTTCTTC CAISDRPRDYNEQFF
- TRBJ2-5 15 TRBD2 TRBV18 TGTGCCAGCTCACCGGGACTAGCGGGAATAGAGACCCAGTACTTC CASSPGLAGIETQYF
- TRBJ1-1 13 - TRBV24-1 TGTGCCACCAGTGGTCTAGGGGGTAGTGAAGCTTTCTTT CATSGLGGSEAFF
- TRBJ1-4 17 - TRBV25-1 TGTGCCAGCAGTGAGCGACAAGGGTATGCAACTAATGAAAAACTGTTTTTT CASSERQGYATNEKLFF
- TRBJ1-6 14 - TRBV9 TGTGCCAGCAGCGTAGGCGGGGGGAATTCACCCCTCCACTTT CASSVGGGNSPLHF
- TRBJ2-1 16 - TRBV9 TGTGCCAGCAGCGGCGCGGCAGCGGTTTCCTACAATGAGCAGTTCTTC CASSGAAAVSYNEQFF
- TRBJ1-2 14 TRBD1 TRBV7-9 TGTGCCAGCAGCACCTTGACAGGGAGCTATGGCTACACCTTC CASSTLTGSYGYTF
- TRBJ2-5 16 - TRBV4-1 TGCGCCAGCAGCCAAGATATGGCGGGGATTCAAGAGACCCAGTACTTC CASSQDMAGIQETQYF
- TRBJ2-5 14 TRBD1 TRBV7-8 TGTGCCAGCAGCTTAACAGGGGTTGGGGGGACCCAGTACTTC CASSLTGVGGTQYF
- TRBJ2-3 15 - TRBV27 TGTGCCAGCAGTTTAGGGACCACCGGAGCAGATACGCAGTATTTT CASSLGTTGADTQYF
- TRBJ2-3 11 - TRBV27 TGTGCCAGCAGGATCGCAGATACGCAGTATTTT CASRIADTQYF
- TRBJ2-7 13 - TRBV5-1 TGCGCCAGCGGTCAGGGTCCTTCCTACGAGCAGTACTTC CASGQGPSYEQYF
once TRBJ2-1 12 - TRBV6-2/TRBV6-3 TGTGCCAGCAGTTACCGGTACAATGAGCAGTTCTTC CASSYRYNEQFF
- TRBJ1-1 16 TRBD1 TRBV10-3 TGTGCCATCAGTGCTTTAGGGGACAGGGTTAACACTGAAGCTTTCTTT CAISALGDRVNTEAFF
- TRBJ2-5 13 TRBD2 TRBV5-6 TGTGCCAGCAGCTTTAGCGGGGAAGAGACCCAGTACTTC CASSFSGEETQYF
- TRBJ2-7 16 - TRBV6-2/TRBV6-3 TGTGCCAGCAGTTACGGCGGGGGCGGGAACTCCTACGAGCAGTACTTC CASSYGGGGNSYEQYF
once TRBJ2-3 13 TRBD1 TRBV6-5 TGTGCCAGCCGGACAGGGGTGGAAGATACGCAGTATTTT CASRTGVEDTQYF
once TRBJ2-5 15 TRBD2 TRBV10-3 TGTGCCATCAGGGGGGGACTAGCGGGCGAAGAGACCCAGTACTTC CAIRGGLAGEETQYF
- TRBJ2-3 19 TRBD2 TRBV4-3 TGCGCCAGCAGCCAAGATCGGGCCAAGCGGGAGGTAGGCACAGATACGCAGTATTTT CASSQDRAKREVGTDTQYF
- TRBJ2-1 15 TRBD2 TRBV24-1 TGTGCCACCAGGGAAGGCGGGAGCTCCTACAATGAGCAGTTCTTC CATREGGSSYNEQFF
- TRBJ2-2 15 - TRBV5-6 TGTGCCAGCAGCTTGGTGTTCATGAACACCGGGGAGCTGTTTTTT CASSLVFMNTGELFF
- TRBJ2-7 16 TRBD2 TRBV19 TGTGCCAGTAGTACCTCTTCTAGCGGGACCCCCTACGAGCAGTACTTC CASSTSSSGTPYEQYF
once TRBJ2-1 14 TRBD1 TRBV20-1 TGCAGTGCTAGTGACGGACAGGGAGGAAATGAGCAGTTCTTC CSASDGQGGNEQFF
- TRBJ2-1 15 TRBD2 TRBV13 TGTGCCAGCGGTAAATTTGGACTAGTGCTGGGTGAGCAGTTCTTC CASGKFGLVLGEQFF
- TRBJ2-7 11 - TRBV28 TGTGCCAGCAGCTCTACTTACGAGCAGTACTTC CASSSTYEQYF
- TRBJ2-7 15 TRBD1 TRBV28 TGTGCCAGCAGTTTCCCCGGGACAGCGAACTACGAGCAGTACTTC CASSFPGTANYEQYF
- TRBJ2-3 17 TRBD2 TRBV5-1 TGCGCCAGCAGCTTTGAACGGGAGGGCCTATCTTACGATACGCAGTATTTT CASSFEREGLSYDTQYF
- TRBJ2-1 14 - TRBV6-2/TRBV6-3 TGTGCCAGCAGTTACTCCGACAGTTACAATGAGCAGTTCTTC CASSYSDSYNEQFF